The 14 T cell receptor beta chains presented below share a single source sample, sequenced in a study of blood T cell repertoires in COVID-19. This table comes from immunoSEQ multiplex PCR, and its TCRdb copy is limited to in-frame clones, with some not included. The sample gives approximately 140,000 clones, around 89% of which show up once; more than 1% is in the top ten. The specimen sequenced was PBMCs or T cells enriched from blood (not recorded which). All receptors derive from a woman aged 25-40 years with acute COVID-19.

The rearrangement uses TRBV6-5 and TRBJ1-6; D not resolved. The CDR3 consists of 12 residues. Trimming took 8 bases from V and 12 from J, leaving 14 bases between them. The germline CDR1 and CDR2 sequences are MNHEY and SVGAGI. DNA of the CDR3: TGTGCCAGCTCCCCGGGAAACGGACCCCTCCACTTT. Translation: CASSPGNGPLHF.

The chain has TRBV7-9 and TRBJ1-1; no definite D call. Germline CDR1 SEHNR, CDR2 FQNEAQ (reference sequence). The CDR3 extends over 12 amino acids. The V end was cut by 5 bases, the J end by 3 bases, with 7 bases between. The CDR3 loop is CASSPPYTEAFF. CDR3 coding DNA: TGTGCCAGCAGCCCCCCCTACACTGAAGCTTTCTTT.

V is TRBV7-2 and J is TRBJ1-2, with D maybe TRBD1 (5 bases). V was shortened by 2 bases and J by 4 bases, with 20 bases between the two germline ends. Looked up from germline, CDR1 is SGHTA and CDR2 is FQGNSA. CDR3 length: 17 amino acids. In DNA, the CDR3 is TGTGCCAGCAGCTTATGGAGGGCTGCAGGGCAGATCTATGGCTACACCTTC. Translating it yields CASSLWRAAGQIYGYTF.

This clone was seen only a few times. The DNA of the CDR3 is TGTGCCAGCAGACCACTAGCGGGAGCGAACACCGGGGAGCTGTTTTTT. Encoded protein: CASRPLAGANTGELFF. The chain joins TRBV11-2 to TRBJ2-2, with 11 nucleotides matching TRBD2. The junction had 3 bases not matched to a gene; V was cut back by 6 bases and J by 0 bases. CDR3 length: 16 residues. Germline values: CDR1 SGHAT, CDR2 FQNNGV.

The rearrangement uses TRBV28 and TRBJ2-7; 11 bases match TRBD2. The CDR3 runs to 14 residues. Germline values: CDR1 MDHEN, CDR2 SYDVKM. The ends lost 10 bases at V and 0 bases at J; junction bases unmatched: 5. The DNA for the CDR3 is TGTGCCACCTCACTAGCGGGAGACTCCTACGAGCAGTACTTC. It yields the protein CATSLAGDSYEQYF.

V is TRBV30 and J is TRBJ2-7; the D gene is possibly TRBD2 (6 bases). The CDR3 covers 16 residues. V dropped 2 bases and J dropped 5 bases, with 22 bases sitting between them. Germline V lookup: CDR1 GTSNPN, CDR2 SVGIG (reference sequence). The CDR3 region has the DNA TGTGCCTGGAGTTCCCACGGGACTCTCTTAACCAACGAGCAGTACTTC. Translation: CAWSSHGTLLTNEQYF.

The chain has TRBV6-2 or TRBV6-3 and TRBJ2-7, with D possibly being TRBD1 (6 bases). V gave up 6 bases and J gave up 4 bases, with 10 bases separating them. The CDR3 has 12 residues. CDR1 and CDR2 from the germline V gene are MNHEY and SVGEGT. CDR3 loop: CASSRTAYEQYF. In nucleotides, the CDR3 is TGTGCCAGCAGCCGGACAGCGTACGAGCAGTACTTC.

V gene TRBV12-5 combines with J gene TRBJ2-5, with TRBD1 matching 7 bases. This CDR3 has 13 residues. V trimming: 3 bases; J trimming: 4 bases; junction bases outside the gene matches: 2. Germline-derived CDR1 and CDR2 are LGHNT and FRNRAP. The CDR3 is CASGFGQVETQYF. CDR3 DNA sequence: TGTGCTAGTGGTTTCGGACAGGTAGAGACCCAGTACTTC.

This rearrangement joins TRBV28 to TRBJ2-2, with D possibly TRBD2 on 6 matching bases. Germline values: CDR1 MDHEN, CDR2 SYDVKM. The CDR3 is 17 amino acids. The ends were cut back, 6 bases at V and 1 base at J, with 18 bases in the middle. In DNA form, the CDR3 reads TGTGCCAGCAGCCTATTCCCAACCGGGGGGAACACCGGGGAGCTGTTTTTT. Amino acid sequence: CASSLFPTGGNTGELFF.

The chain joins TRBV6-6 to TRBJ2-7; TRBD2 is a possible D gene (6 bases). V lost 4 bases and J 5 bases, leaving 18 bases between the germline ends. From germline, CDR1 is MNHNY and CDR2 SVGAGI (reference sequence). This CDR3 has 15 amino acids. CDR3: CASSFINGGADEQYF. CDR3 DNA: TGTGCCAGCAGTTTCATTAACGGAGGGGCGGACGAGCAGTACTTC.

The chain employs TRBV28 and TRBJ1-4; no definite D call. Trimming removed 2 bases at V and 7 bases at J, with 26 bases between. Looked up from germline, CDR1 is MDHEN and CDR2 is SYDVKM. The CDR3 sequence is 19 residues long. This chain's CDR3 is CASSLIFSGIKGGGEKLFF. The CDR3, as DNA: TGTGCCAGCAGTTTAATTTTCTCGGGGATAAAGGGCGGCGGTGAAAAACTGTTTTTT.

The chain couples TRBV7-2 to TRBJ2-2; D gene uncertain. Germline V gene sequence: CDR1 SGHTA, CDR2 FQGNSA. The CDR3 has 15 amino acids. With 4 bases removed from V and 1 base from J, the gap between germline ends came to 10 bases. CDR3 residues: CASSSVSLNTGELFF. CDR3 nucleotide sequence: TGTGCCAGCAGCTCGGTCTCCTTGAACACCGGGGAGCTGTTTTTT.

This chain connects TRBV7-3 to TRBJ2-7; no clear D. CDR3 size: 20 residues. CDR1 and CDR2 from the germline V gene are SGHTA and FQGTGA. V lost 4 bases and J lost 5, with 33 bases in between. The CDR3 nucleotides read TGTGCCAGCAGCTCCTACGACTTGTTTTCCCAAGAGCCGGCGCGCGACGAGCAGTACTTC. Translated, it gives CASSSYDLFSQEPARDEQYF.

This clone was found once. The chain links TRBV21-1 to TRBJ2-4; TRBD1 was called by the table and not checked on the DNA. TRBV21-1 is termed a pseudogene. This CDR3 contains 19 residues. CDR3 residues: CASSKFRDRGPLAKNIQYF. In nucleotides, the CDR3 is TGTGCCAGCAGCAAGTTCCGGGACAGGGGGCCTTTAGCCAAAAACATTCAGTACTTC.